The clone carrying this T cell receptor beta chain has more than one count but fewer than ten. Its antigen is not identified. The sample comes from a study of cytomegalovirus exposure and HLA in healthy donors. Across the study: Among the roughly 400 genotyped donors, 81% were placed in the Caucasian-associated ancestry cluster. Study-wide results and caveats: Previously analyzed data showed that most TCR beta V segments were productive at a frequency of about 87% or about 30%.

Healthy bone marrow donors made up the donor group. Donors showed nominal health when sampled, although they likely had unrecorded immune exposures. In the PCR, 60 Vbeta and 13 Jbeta primers were used. Here immunoSEQ multiplex PCR was the method, and the copy in TCRdb shows in-frame clones only, minus some. The sample lists 180,000 or so clones, 60% to 80% seen once, with 5% to 7% in the top ten. Germline CDR1 and CDR2: SGHTA and FQGTGA. CDR3 length equals 15 residues. V was pared by 5 bases and J by 5 bases, with 9 bases of the junction left unmatched. The TCR was taken from a man in his forties in good health and CMV-seropositive. The sequenced sample was PBMCs. V usage is TRBV7-3 and J usage is TRBJ2-5; 9 nucleotides line up with TRBD2. The CDR3 is CASSQRAGGLETQYF. DNA for the CDR3: TGTGCCAGCAGCCAACGAGCGGGAGGACTTGAGACCCAGTACTTC.